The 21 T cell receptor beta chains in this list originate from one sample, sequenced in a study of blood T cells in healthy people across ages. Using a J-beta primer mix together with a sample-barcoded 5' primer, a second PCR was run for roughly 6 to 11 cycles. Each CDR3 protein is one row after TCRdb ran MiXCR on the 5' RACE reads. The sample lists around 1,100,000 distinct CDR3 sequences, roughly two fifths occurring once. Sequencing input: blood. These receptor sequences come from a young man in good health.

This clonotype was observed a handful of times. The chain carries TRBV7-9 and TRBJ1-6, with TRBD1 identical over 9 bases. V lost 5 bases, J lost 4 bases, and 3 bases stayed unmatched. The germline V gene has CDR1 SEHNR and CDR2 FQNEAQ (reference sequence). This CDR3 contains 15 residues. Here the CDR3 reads CASSPDRGYNSPLHF. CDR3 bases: TGTGCCAGCAGCCCGGACAGGGGTTATAATTCACCCCTCCACTTT.

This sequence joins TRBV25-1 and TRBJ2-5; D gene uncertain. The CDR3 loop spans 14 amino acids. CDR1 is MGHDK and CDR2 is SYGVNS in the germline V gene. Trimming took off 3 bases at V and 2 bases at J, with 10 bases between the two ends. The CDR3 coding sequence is TGTGCCAGCAGTGACTCGATGGGGCAAGAGACCCAGTACTTC. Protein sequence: CASSDSMGQETQYF.

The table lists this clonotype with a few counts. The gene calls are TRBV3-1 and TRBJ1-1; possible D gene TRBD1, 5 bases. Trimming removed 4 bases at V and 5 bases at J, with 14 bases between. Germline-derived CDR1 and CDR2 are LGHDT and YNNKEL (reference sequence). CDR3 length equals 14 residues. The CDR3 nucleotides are TGTGCCAGCAGCCCACACCCCGGGGGGACTGAAGCTTTCTTT. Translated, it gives CASSPHPGGTEAFF.

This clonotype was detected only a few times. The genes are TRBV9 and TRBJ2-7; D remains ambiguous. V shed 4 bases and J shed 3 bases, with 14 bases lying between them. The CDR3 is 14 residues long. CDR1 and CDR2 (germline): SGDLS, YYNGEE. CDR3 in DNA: TGTGCCAGCAGCTCCACGGTCTTTGACTACGAGCAGTACTTC. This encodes CASSSTVFDYEQYF.

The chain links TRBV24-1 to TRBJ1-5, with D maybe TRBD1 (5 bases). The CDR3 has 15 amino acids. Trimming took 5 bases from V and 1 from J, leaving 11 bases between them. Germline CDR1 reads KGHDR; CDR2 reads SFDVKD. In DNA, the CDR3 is TGTGCCACCAGTGCACCCGGGGCAAGCAATCAGCCCCAGCATTTT. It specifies CATSAPGASNQPQHF.

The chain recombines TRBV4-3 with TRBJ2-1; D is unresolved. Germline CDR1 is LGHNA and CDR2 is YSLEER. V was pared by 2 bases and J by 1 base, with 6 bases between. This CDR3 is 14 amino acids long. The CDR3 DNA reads TGCGCCAGCAGCCAAAGTTGGTCCTACAATGAGCAGTTCTTC. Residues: CASSQSWSYNEQFF.

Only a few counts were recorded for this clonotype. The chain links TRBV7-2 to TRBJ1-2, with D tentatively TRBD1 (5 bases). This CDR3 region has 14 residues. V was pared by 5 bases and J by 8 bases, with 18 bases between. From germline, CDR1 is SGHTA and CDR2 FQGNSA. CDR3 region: CASSAGTASVGYTF. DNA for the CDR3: TGTGCCAGCAGCGCCGGGACCGCCTCCGTGGGCTACACCTTC.

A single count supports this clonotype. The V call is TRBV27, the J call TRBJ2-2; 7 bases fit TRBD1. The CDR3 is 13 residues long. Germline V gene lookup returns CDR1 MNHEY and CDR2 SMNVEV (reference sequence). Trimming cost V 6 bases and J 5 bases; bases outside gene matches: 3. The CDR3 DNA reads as TGTGCCAGCAGGCAGGGGGTGACCGGGGAGCTGTTTTTT. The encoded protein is CASRQGVTGELFF.

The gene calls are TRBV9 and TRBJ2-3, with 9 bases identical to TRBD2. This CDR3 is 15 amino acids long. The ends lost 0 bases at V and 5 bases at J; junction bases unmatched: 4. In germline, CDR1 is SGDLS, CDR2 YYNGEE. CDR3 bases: TGTGCCAGCAGCGTAGGGACTAGCGTCAGAGATACGCAGTATTTT. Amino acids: CASSVGTSVRDTQYF.

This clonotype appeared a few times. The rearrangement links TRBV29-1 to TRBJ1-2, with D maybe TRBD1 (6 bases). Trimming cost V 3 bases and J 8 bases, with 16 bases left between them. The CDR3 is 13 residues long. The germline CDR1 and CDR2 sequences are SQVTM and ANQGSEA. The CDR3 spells CSVDTQGAWGYTF. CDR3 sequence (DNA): TGCAGCGTTGACACACAGGGAGCTTGGGGCTACACCTTC. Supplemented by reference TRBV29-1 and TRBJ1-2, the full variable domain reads SAVISQKPSRDICQRGTSLTIQCQVDSQVTMMFWYRQQPGQSLTLIATANQGSEATYESGFVIDKFPISRPNLTFSTLTVSNMSPEDSSIYLCSVDTQGAWGYTFGSGTRLTVV.

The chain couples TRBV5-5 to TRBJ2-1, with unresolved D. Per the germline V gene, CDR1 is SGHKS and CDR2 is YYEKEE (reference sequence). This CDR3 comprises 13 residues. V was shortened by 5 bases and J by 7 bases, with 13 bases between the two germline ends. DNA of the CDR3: TGTGCCAGCAGTCCCTCCCATAGGAATGAGCAGTTCTTC. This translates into CASSPSHRNEQFF.

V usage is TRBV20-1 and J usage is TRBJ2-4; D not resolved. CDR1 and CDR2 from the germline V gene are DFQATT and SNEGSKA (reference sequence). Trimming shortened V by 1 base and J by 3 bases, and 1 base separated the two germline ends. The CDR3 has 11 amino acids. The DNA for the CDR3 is TGCAGTGCTAGAGGCAAAAACATTCAGTACTTC. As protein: CSARGKNIQYF.

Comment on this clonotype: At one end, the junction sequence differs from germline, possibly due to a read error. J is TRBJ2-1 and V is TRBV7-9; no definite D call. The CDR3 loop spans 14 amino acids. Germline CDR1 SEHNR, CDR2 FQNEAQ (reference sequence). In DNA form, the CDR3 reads TGTACCAGCAGCGTAGCAGGCTCCTACAATGAGCAGTTCTTC. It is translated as CTSSVAGSYNEQFF.

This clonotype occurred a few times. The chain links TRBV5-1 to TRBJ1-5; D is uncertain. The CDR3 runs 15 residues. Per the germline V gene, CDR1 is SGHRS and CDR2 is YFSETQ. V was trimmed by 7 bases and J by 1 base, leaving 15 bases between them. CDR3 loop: CASRPLIWSNQPQHF. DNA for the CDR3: TGCGCCAGCCGCCCCCTTATTTGGAGCAATCAGCCCCAGCATTTT.

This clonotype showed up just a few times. CDR3 sequence (DNA): TGCAGTGCTAGAGGACCCCAGGGGAGCTCCTACAATGAGCAGTTCTTC. As protein: CSARGPQGSSYNEQFF. The chain couples TRBV20-1 to TRBJ2-1; D is perhaps TRBD1 (6 bases). V gave up 1 base and J gave up 0 bases, with 13 bases separating them. Looked up from germline, CDR1 is DFQATT and CDR2 is SNEGSKA (reference sequence). The CDR3 is made up of 16 amino acids.

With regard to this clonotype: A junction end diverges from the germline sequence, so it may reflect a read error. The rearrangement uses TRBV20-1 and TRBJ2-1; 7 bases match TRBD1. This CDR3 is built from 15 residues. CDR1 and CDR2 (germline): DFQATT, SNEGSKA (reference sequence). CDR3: CSAGNPGQKYNEQLF. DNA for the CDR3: TGCAGTGCAGGGAACCCGGGACAGAAGTACAATGAGCAGTTATTC.

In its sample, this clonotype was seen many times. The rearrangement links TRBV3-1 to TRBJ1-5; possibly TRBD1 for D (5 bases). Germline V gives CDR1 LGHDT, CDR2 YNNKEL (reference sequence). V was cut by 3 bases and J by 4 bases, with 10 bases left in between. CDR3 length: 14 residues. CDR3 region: CASSQRAGNQPQHF. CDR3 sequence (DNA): TGTGCCAGCAGCCAGAGGGCAGGGAATCAGCCCCAGCATTTT.

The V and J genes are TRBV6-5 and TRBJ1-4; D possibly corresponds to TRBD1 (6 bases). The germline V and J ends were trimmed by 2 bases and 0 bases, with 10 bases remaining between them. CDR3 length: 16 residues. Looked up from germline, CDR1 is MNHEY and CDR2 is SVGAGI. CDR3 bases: TGTGCCAGCAGTTACCAGGGGCCAGCAACTAATGAAAAACTGTTTTTT. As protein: CASSYQGPATNEKLFF.

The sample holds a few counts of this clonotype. The DNA for the CDR3 is TGCAGTGCTAGAGATCAAGGGAAAACCTACGAGCAGTACTTC. It codes for CSARDQGKTYEQYF. The chain links TRBV20-1 to TRBJ2-7; no firm D call. Germline CDR1 and CDR2: DFQATT and SNEGSKA (reference sequence). V lost 0 bases, J lost 2 bases, and 11 bases lay in between. The CDR3 extends over 14 amino acids.

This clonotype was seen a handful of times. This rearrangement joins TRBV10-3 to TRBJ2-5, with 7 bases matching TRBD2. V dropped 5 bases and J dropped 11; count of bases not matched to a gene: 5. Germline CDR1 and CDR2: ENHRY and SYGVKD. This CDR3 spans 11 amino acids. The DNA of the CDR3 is TGTGCCATCAGTCAGGGAGGGGTGCAGTACTTC. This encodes CAISQGGVQYF.

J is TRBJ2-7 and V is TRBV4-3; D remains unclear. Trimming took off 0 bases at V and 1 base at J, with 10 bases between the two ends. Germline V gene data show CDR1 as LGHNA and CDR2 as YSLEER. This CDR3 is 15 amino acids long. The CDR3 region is CASSQDIRRSYEQYF. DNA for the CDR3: TGCGCCAGCAGCCAAGATATAAGGAGATCCTACGAGCAGTACTTC.